One and the same sample provided the 5 T cell receptor beta chains below, sequenced in a study of T cells after posttransplantation cyclophosphamide. Busulfan-fludarabine conditioning, marrow transplant, and cyclophosphamide on days +3 and +4 were administered. TCRdb's table, derived via immunoSEQ multiplex PCR, lists solely in-frame clones and lacks some. The profile shows several thousand clones, 70% to 90% of them singletons. Sequenced here: PBMCs, sampled after allogeneic stem cell transplant with posttransplant cyclophosphamide. The receptors come from a female patient aged 40-50 years who received an allogeneic stem cell transplant from an unrelated donor, was CMV-positive, and had no GVHD. The graft donor may account for some of the T cells.

The V call is TRBV28, the J call TRBJ1-5; 9 bases line up with TRBD1. The J segment lost 6 bases and the V segment lost 5 bases, leaving 14 bases of the junction unmatched. Germline CDR1 MDHEN, CDR2 SYDVKM. The CDR3 contains 17 residues. CDR3 in amino acids: CASSTPPGTGNFQPQHF. The CDR3 DNA is TGTGCCAGCAGTACACCTCCCGGGACAGGGAATTTTCAGCCCCAGCATTTT.

V gene TRBV10-3 combines with J gene TRBJ1-6, with TRBD1 as a possible D gene (5 bases). The V and J ends lost 6 bases and 7 bases respectively, with 16 bases between them. Looked up from germline, CDR1 is ENHRY and CDR2 is SYGVKD. The CDR3 contains 15 residues. In DNA form, the CDR3 reads TGTGCCATCAGACCGGGGGATAGGTTGAATTCACCCCTCCACTTT. Residues: CAIRPGDRLNSPLHF.

This clone was recorded once. This chain links TRBV29-1 with TRBJ2-2, with D possibly TRBD2 on 5 matching bases. Germline CDR1 is SQVTM and CDR2 is ANQGSEA. CDR3 size: 13 residues. V lost 0 bases and J 8 bases, leaving 10 bases between the germline ends. The CDR3 region is CSVEEGGRGELFF. The CDR3 nucleotides read TGCAGCGTTGAAGAAGGAGGACGTGGGGAGCTGTTTTTT.

This chain links TRBV5-1 with TRBJ2-3; 7 positions agree with TRBD2. The CDR3 runs 15 residues. Germline lookup yields CDR1 SGHRS and CDR2 YFSETQ. Trimming took 4 bases from V and 6 from J; bases not matched to a gene: 11. The CDR3: CASSEAGFGADTQYF. The CDR3, as DNA: TGCGCCAGCAGCGAAGCGGGGTTCGGAGCCGATACGCAGTATTTT.

V gene TRBV6-5 combines with J gene TRBJ1-2, with TRBD1 identical over 7 bases. J was trimmed by 4 bases and V by 6 bases; bases with no gene match: 5. The CDR3 has 13 amino acids. The germline gives CDR1 MNHEY, CDR2 SVGAGI. The CDR3 DNA sequence: TGTGCCAGCAGCCCGGACAGGACCTATGGCTACACCTTC. Residues: CASSPDRTYGYTF.